This T cell receptor (beta chain) was obtained from a study of shared clonotypes between healthy human individuals. Under the authors' procedure: Filtering differed, since immunoSEQ gave only junction sequences and no quality scores. Profiled with immunoSEQ multiplex PCR; TCRdb holds only in-frame clones, not every one. V, J and clone size are taken as reported in that table, and D and trimming were inferred from the DNA itself. Among over 2,000,000 clones listed, just over 90% were seen once. Per the germline V gene, CDR1 is MNHEY and CDR2 is SVGAGI. CDR3 length equals 12 residues. Trimming shortened V by 7 bases and J by 1 base, and 7 bases separated the two germline ends. CD8 cells regarded as naive lacked CD45RO, were positively chosen for CCR7, and omitted terminally differentiated effector memory CD45RA+ cells.

Sample: naive CD8+ T cells from PBMCs. The rearrangement uses TRBV6-5 and TRBJ2-5; D is uncertain. This clonotype was obtained from a young man in good health. Some clones in this sample may be carry-over from other donors' samples. CDR3 DNA sequence: TGTGCCAGCATTGGCGTCCAAGAGACCCAGTACTTC. This translates into CASIGVQETQYF.